The clone carrying this T cell receptor beta chain has just a few counts. Antigen unknown. These data come from a study of response to subunit inactivated influenza vaccine. Study-level points and caveats: It was suggested by the authors that few new T cells are recruited by each seasonal influenza vaccination.

This CDR3 has 17 residues. Between the trimmed V and J ends, which lost 6 bases and 4 bases, there was a span of 24 bases. In germline, CDR1 is LNHDA, CDR2 SQIVND (reference sequence). TCRdb independently ran MiXCR on the RT-PCR reads; one entry per CDR3 protein. This sample has a few hundred thousand distinct CDR3 sequences, with around a fifth found just once. The gene calls are TRBV19 and TRBJ1-2; no firm D call. The TCR was taken from a man between 50 and 75 years old who received an inactivated influenza vaccine. This specimen was PBMCs from blood, taken 21 months after vaccination. The CDR3 loop is CASSLLGPYGIFYGYTF. The CDR3, as DNA: TGTGCCAGTAGCTTATTGGGCCCCTACGGAATTTTCTATGGCTACACCTTC.